The 8 T cell receptor beta chains below were found in one sample sequenced in a study of T-cell reconstitution after alpha-beta-depleted transplantation in children. Preparation of the TCRbeta library used unique molecular identifiers. TCRdb reprocessed the PCR reads with MiXCR, giving one entry per CDR3 protein. The data contain hundreds of thousands of distinct CDR3 sequences, approximately 16% of them singletons. This specimen was PBMCs from the stem cell graft donor, taken from the stem cell graft. These TCRs come from a human donor who donated a stem cell graft to a child with acute myeloid leukemia.

The rearrangement uses TRBV3-1 and TRBJ2-2; tentatively, D is TRBD1 or TRBD2 (5 bases each). The V and J ends lost 8 bases and 2 bases respectively, with 9 bases between them. The CDR3 is 13 amino acids. CDR1 is LGHDT and CDR2 is YNNKEL in the germline V gene (reference sequence). The CDR3 sequence is CASWDLNTGELFF. The CDR3 DNA reads TGTGCCAGCTGGGACCTCAACACCGGGGAGCTGTTTTTT.

A note on this clonotype: One base away lies a much larger clone, so this may be a sequencing read error. This chain uses TRBV9 with TRBJ2-7; TRBD1 matches at 7 bases. Germline V gene sequence: CDR1 SGDLS, CDR2 YYNGEE. CDR3 length equals 16 residues. The CDR3, as DNA: TGTGCCGGCAGTCAGGACCCTCCCTTTGGGACAGTTGAGCAGTACTTC. It translates to CAGSQDPPFGTVEQYF.

About this clonotype itself: The junction differs from germline at one of its ends, possibly a read error. This sequence joins TRBV20-1 and TRBJ2-1; 9 bases are a match to TRBD1. This CDR3 spans 16 amino acids. Germline V gene lookup returns CDR1 DFQATT and CDR2 SNEGSKA (reference sequence). Here the CDR3 reads CCARRQGTGIYNEQFF. CDR3 bases: TGCTGTGCTAGAAGACAGGGGACAGGGATATACAATGAGCAGTTCTTC.

This chain uses TRBV25-1 with TRBJ1-1, with 7 bases matching TRBD1. The CDR3 spans 14 residues. Trimming cost V 4 bases and J 5 bases; bases outside gene matches: 7. Germline CDR1 reads MGHDK; CDR2 reads SYGVNS. This CDR3 is CASSVQGGLTEAFF. CDR3 coding DNA: TGTGCCAGCAGTGTTCAGGGGGGATTAACTGAAGCTTTCTTT.

This clonotype was counted a few times. The chain has TRBV13 and TRBJ2-4; 10 bases fit TRBD2. V lost 8 bases and J lost 8; bases outside the gene matches: 15. Germline V CDR1 and CDR2: PRHDT, FYEKMQ (reference sequence). The CDR3 runs 16 residues. The CDR3 here is CASAKGPGLAFDIQYF. DNA for the CDR3: TGTGCCAGCGCCAAGGGACCGGGACTAGCGTTTGACATTCAGTACTTC.

This sequence joins TRBV5-5 and TRBJ2-3, with TRBD2 identical over 7 bases. From germline, CDR1 is SGHKS and CDR2 YYEKEE (reference sequence). The length of the CDR3 is 15 residues. V lost 4 bases to trimming and J lost 3 bases; unmatched junction nucleotides: 8. In nucleotides, the CDR3 is TGTGCCAGCAGCCCTCACGGGCGGGGGACAGATACGCAGTATTTT. Its translation is CASSPHGRGTDTQYF.

The gene calls are TRBV24-1 and TRBJ2-7; D gene ambiguous. The V and J ends lost 3 bases and 3 bases respectively, with 5 bases between them. This CDR3 spans 12 amino acids. CDR1 KGHDR and CDR2 SFDVKD come from the germline V gene. The CDR3 bases are TGTGCCACCAGTGATGGGCTCTACGAGCAGTACTTC. This translates into CATSDGLYEQYF.

This clonotype was counted only a few times. This chain uses TRBV21-1 with TRBJ2-3; TRBD1, the D gene given by the table, was not confirmed from the DNA. TRBV21-1 is flagged as a pseudogene. The CDR3 is 17 amino acids. CDR3 protein: CATRSIFDRSGTDTQYF. In DNA, the CDR3 is TGTGCCACCCGCTCAATTTTCGACAGGTCGGGCACAGATACGCAGTATTTT.